This is a list of T cell receptor beta chains from one sample in a study of cytomegalovirus exposure and HLA in healthy donors. Assay: immunoSEQ multiplex PCR; the TCRdb copy retains only in-frame clones and omits some. The sample lists around 120,000 clones, roughly 88% seen once, with 4% to 6% in the top ten. What was sequenced was PBMCs. The receptors here all came from a man in his late teens or twenties in good health and CMV-seronegative. Each CDR3 is given with its conserved first and last residue. The order of the fields is clone size, J gene, V gene, D gene, CDR3 DNA, CDR3 protein. A D gene is named only where the DNA matches it firmly. Only some rows state a clone size, as once, few, many or a class for expanded clones.

>-|TRBJ2-3|TRBV4-1|-
TGCGCCAGCAGCCAATTGTCCCGGGATACGCAGTATTTT
CASSQLSRDTQYF
>-|TRBJ1-3|TRBV21-1|-
TGTGCCAGCAGCAATAAACCCTCCAGGGAAGTTAAAGACACCATATATTTT
CASSNKPSREVKDTIYF
>once|TRBJ1-4|TRBV14|TRBD1
TGTGCCAGCAGCCAGGCCGGGACAGGGGGAAGAAAACTGTTTTTT
CASSQAGTGGRKLFF
>few|TRBJ1-5|TRBV10-3|-
TGTGCCATCAGTGAAGGGGAAGGCAATCAGCCCCAGCATTTT
CAISEGEGNQPQHF
>-|TRBJ1-6|TRBV2|-
TGTGCCAGCACGCTACAGGAGATCGGGTCACCCCTCCACTTT
CASTLQEIGSPLHF
>-|TRBJ2-2|TRBV6-1|-
TGTGCCAGCAGTCGAAAGCCCGGGGAGCTGTTTTTT
CASSRKPGELFF
>-|TRBJ1-3|TRBV19|-
TGTGCCAGTAGTATGGGGGGTCCTGGAAACACCATATATTTT
CASSMGGPGNTIYF
>-|TRBJ2-5|TRBV19|TRBD2
TGTGCCAGTAGAACTAGCGGGGGGGCCGGGGAGACCCAGTACTTC
CASRTSGGAGETQYF
>-|TRBJ2-7|TRBV6-6|TRBD1
TGTGCCAGCAGTTACCCGGCCAGGGGGCACGAGCAGTACTTC
CASSYPARGHEQYF
>-|TRBJ2-7|TRBV11-2|-
TGTGCCAGCAGCTTGGGCTTCTACGAGCAGTACTTC
CASSLGFYEQYF
>-|TRBJ2-2|TRBV6-5|TRBD1
TGTGCCAGCAGGGCCCAGGGGGCCGGGGAGCTGTTTTTT
CASRAQGAGELFF
>-|TRBJ1-1|TRBV19|TRBD1
TGTGCCACCGTCGGGACAGGGAACACTGAAGCTTTCTTT
CATVGTGNTEAFF
>-|TRBJ2-1|TRBV27|-
TGTGCCAGCAGTTTAGCTAGCAGCAATGAGCAGTTCTTC
CASSLASSNEQFF
>-|TRBJ2-1|TRBV6-1|TRBD2
TGTGCCAGCAGTGACGGGACTAGCGGGGTGGGCCATGAGCAGTTCTTC
CASSDGTSGVGHEQFF
>-|TRBJ2-7|TRBV25-1|-
TGTGCCAGCAGTGAACCCGGGAGTCGCCACGAGCAGTACTTC
CASSEPGSRHEQYF
>-|TRBJ2-2|TRBV7-9|TRBD2
TGTGCCAGCAGCCCCTCGACTAGCGGAAACACCGGGGAGCTGTTTTTT
CASSPSTSGNTGELFF
>-|TRBJ2-7|TRBV10-2|-
TGCGCCAGCAGTACGAGATCCTTGGCTGGAGCAGGGGAGCAGTACTTC
CASSTRSLAGAGEQYF
>-|TRBJ2-7|TRBV18|-
TGTGCCAGCTCACCCGCCAGAGGAGTTACCTACGAGCAGTACTTC
CASSPARGVTYEQYF
>-|TRBJ2-7|TRBV5-8|-
TGTGCCAGCAGCTTGCAAACCGTAGCCTACGAGCAGTACTTC
CASSLQTVAYEQYF
>-|TRBJ2-5|TRBV5-1|-
TGCGCCAGCGGGCCACAGGGTCAAGAGACCCAGTACTTC
CASGPQGQETQYF
>-|TRBJ1-5|TRBV7-8|-
TGTGCCAGCAGCCCCCAGCTCATGCAGGGGTTTCAGCCCCAGCATTTT
CASSPQLMQGFQPQHF
>-|TRBJ2-4|TRBV5-6|-
TGTGCCAGCAGCCGCACTAGGGTGAATGCCAAAAACATTCAGTACTTC
CASSRTRVNAKNIQYF
>-|TRBJ2-7|TRBV30|-
TGTGCCTGGAGGCACCCCCCACCCGGGGTCTACGAGCAGTACTTC
CAWRHPPPGVYEQYF
>once|TRBJ2-3|TRBV7-6|-
TGTGCCAGCAGCCCTATCGGACTGAACACAGATACGCAGTATTTT
CASSPIGLNTDTQYF
>-|TRBJ2-3|TRBV19|TRBD2
TGTGCCAGTAGTACGGGACTAGCGGGAGTTTCAGATACGCAGTATTTT
CASSTGLAGVSDTQYF
>-|TRBJ2-5|TRBV30|TRBD1
TGTGCCTGGAGTCCGGGACAGGGGGCCCAGACCCAGTACTTC
CAWSPGQGAQTQYF
>-|TRBJ1-6|TRBV9|-
TGTGCCAGCAGCGCGCCCATGGATGGGGCCATTGATAATTCACCCCTCCACTTT
CASSAPMDGAIDNSPLHF
>-|TRBJ1-1|TRBV23-1|TRBD1
TGCGCCAGCAGTCAATCGACAGGGATGAAGAACACTGAAGCTTTCTTT
CASSQSTGMKNTEAFF
>-|TRBJ1-1|TRBV13|-
TGTGCCAGCAGCTTTGGCAGGGCGAACACTGAAGCTTTCTTT
CASSFGRANTEAFF
>-|TRBJ2-3|TRBV29-1|TRBD2
TGCAGCGTTCTAGGGACTAGCGGAAGCACAGATACGCAGTATTTT
CSVLGTSGSTDTQYF
>-|TRBJ1-2|TRBV9|-
TGTGCCAGCAGCCAAGGTATAGGAGGGACGGGCTACACCTTC
CASSQGIGGTGYTF
>-|TRBJ1-5|TRBV28|-
TGTGCCAGCAGTTTAACCCCGGGAGGGGGGGGCAATCAGCCCCAGCATTTT
CASSLTPGGGGNQPQHF
>-|TRBJ1-2|TRBV19|-
TGTGCCAGTAGTATTGAAGTCGTTCGAGGACAGATCTATGGCTACACCTTC
CASSIEVVRGQIYGYTF
>few|TRBJ1-2|TRBV29-1|-
TGCAGCGTTGAAGATATATCCAGGACGGGGATGGGCTACACCTTC
CSVEDISRTGMGYTF
>-|TRBJ1-1|TRBV6-5|TRBD1
TGTGCCAGCAGGTCTCAGGGGGCGCTCACTGAAGCTTTCTTT
CASRSQGALTEAFF
>few|TRBJ2-5|TRBV5-1|TRBD1
TGCGCCAGCAGCCCCGTCCTGACAGGGCCGGAGACCCAGTACTTC
CASSPVLTGPETQYF
>-|TRBJ2-7|TRBV18|TRBD2
TGTGCCAGCTCACTCTCTAGCGGGGGGGCCTTGACGGAGCAGTACTTC
CASSLSSGGALTEQYF
>-|TRBJ2-1|TRBV30|TRBD1
TGTGCCTGGAGTGGGGGGACAGGGTACAATGAGCAGTTCTTC
CAWSGGTGYNEQFF
>-|TRBJ1-3|TRBV18|-
TGTGCCAGCTCACCGGGCAGGGACTCTGGAAACACCATATATTTT
CASSPGRDSGNTIYF
>-|TRBJ1-2|TRBV6-5|-
TGTGCCAGCAGTTACTCCGCAGGGACAAAAAACTATGGCTACACCTTC
CASSYSAGTKNYGYTF
>-|TRBJ2-5|TRBV4-2|TRBD2
TGTGCCAGCAGCCAAGATCTGGGGGCGGGGGGGGACGAGACCCAGTACTTC
CASSQDLGAGGDETQYF
>-|TRBJ1-1|TRBV11-2|-
TGTGCCAGCAGCTTAGATCACAGGGTGAGGACTGAAGCTTTCTTT
CASSLDHRVRTEAFF
>-|TRBJ2-1|TRBV6-5|TRBD1
TGTGCCAGCGGGACAGGGTGGGACAATGAGCAGTTCTTC
CASGTGWDNEQFF
>many|TRBJ1-2|TRBV7-9|-
TGTGCCAGCAGCACGGCCCCGGCGGGGGCAATCTATGGCTACACCTTC
CASSTAPAGAIYGYTF
>-|TRBJ2-7|TRBV5-1|TRBD2
TGCGCCAGCAGCCCTCAGATCGGCGGGAGGAGCCACGAGCAGTACTTC
CASSPQIGGRSHEQYF
>-|TRBJ2-2|TRBV6-1|-
TGTGCCAGCAGTGTTGGCGGAACGAACACCGGGGAGCTGTTTTTT
CASSVGGTNTGELFF
>once|TRBJ2-7|TRBV5-1|-
TGCGCCAGCAGCTTGCGGGGCTACGAGCAGTACTTC
CASSLRGYEQYF
>-|TRBJ2-1|TRBV5-6|TRBD2
TGTGCCAGCAGCGCTAGCGGGAGGGAGAACAATGAGCAGTTCTTC
CASSASGRENNEQFF
>-|TRBJ1-4|TRBV5-1|-
TGCGCCAGCAGCTTGGGTGCGGGGAATGAAAAACTGTTTTTT
CASSLGAGNEKLFF
>-|TRBJ1-3|TRBV9|-
TGTGCCAGCAGCGAACGGACACCAGACTCTGGAAACACCATATATTTT
CASSERTPDSGNTIYF
>-|TRBJ2-7|TRBV9|TRBD1
TGTGCCAGCAGCGCGGACAGGGGAACCTACGAGCAGTACTTC
CASSADRGTYEQYF
>-|TRBJ2-7|TRBV6-1|-
TGTGCCAGCAGCCTATCCGGGACACAATACGAGCAGTACTTC
CASSLSGTQYEQYF